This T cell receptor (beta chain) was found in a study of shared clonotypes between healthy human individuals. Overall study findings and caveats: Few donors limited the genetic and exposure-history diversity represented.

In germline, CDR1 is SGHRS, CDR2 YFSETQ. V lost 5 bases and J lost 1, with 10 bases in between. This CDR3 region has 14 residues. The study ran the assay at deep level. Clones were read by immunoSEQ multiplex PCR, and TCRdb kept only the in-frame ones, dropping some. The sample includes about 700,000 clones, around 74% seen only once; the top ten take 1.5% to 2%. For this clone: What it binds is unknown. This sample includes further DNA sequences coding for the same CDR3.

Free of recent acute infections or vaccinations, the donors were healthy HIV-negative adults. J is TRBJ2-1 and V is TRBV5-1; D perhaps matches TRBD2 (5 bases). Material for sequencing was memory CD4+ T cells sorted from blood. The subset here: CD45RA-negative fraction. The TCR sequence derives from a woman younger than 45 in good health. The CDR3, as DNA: TGCGCCAGCAGTTTCGGGAATTCCTACAATGAGCAGTTCTTC. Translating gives CASSFGNSYNEQFF.